This record covers a single TCR beta chain. The sample belongs to a study of blood T cell repertoires in COVID-19. The cohort comprised adults aged about 18 to 89 years residing in 24 US areas. Per germline, CDR1 SGHRS and CDR2 YFSETQ. The V and J ends lost 0 bases and 4 bases, in that order; junction bases with no gene match: 3. The CDR3 runs 15 residues. Assay used: immunoSEQ multiplex PCR; TCRdb lists only in-frame clones, some missing. The sample includes roughly 360,000 clones, approximately 87% of them seen just once. The TCR sequence derives from a woman in her thirties with acute COVID-19. The gene calls are TRBV5-1 and TRBJ1-5; the match to TRBD1 covers 8 bases. Sequencing was performed on PBMCs or T cells enriched from blood (not recorded which). The CDR3 DNA follows: TGCGCCAGCAGCTTGGGGACAGGGAGGAATCAGCCCCAGCATTTT. Amino acid sequence: CASSLGTGRNQPQHF.